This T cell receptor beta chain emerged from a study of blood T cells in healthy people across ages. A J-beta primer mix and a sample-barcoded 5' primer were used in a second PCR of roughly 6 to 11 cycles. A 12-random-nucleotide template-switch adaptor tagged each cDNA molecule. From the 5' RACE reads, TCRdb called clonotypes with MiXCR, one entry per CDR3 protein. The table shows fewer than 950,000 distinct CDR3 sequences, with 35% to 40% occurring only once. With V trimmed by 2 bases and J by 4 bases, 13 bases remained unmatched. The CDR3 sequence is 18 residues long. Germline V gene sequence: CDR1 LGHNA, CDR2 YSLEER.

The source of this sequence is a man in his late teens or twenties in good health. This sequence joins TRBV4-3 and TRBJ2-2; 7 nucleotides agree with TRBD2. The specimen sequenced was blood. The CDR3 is CASSQQRGLLAGTGELFF. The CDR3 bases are TGCGCCAGCAGCCAACAACGTGGCCTTTTAGCGGGCACCGGGGAGCTGTTTTTT.